Below, one T cell receptor (beta chain) is given with its context. The T cells that were sequenced for TCR beta were CD8+ and CD4+ cells from blood. When the RNA was reverse transcribed, random hexamers were used with an input of roughly 0.45 to 1 ug. Amplification of the TCR beta CDR3 was carried out by immunoSEQ multiplex PCR, which spanned a total of 54 Vbeta and 13 Jbeta segments. TCRdb analysed the immunoSEQ multiplex PCR reads with MiXCR anew, one entry per CDR3 protein. The profile shows 250,000 to 350,000 distinct CDR3 sequences, more than 75% of them singletons. V lost 0 bases and J 3 bases, leaving 6 bases between the germline ends. The length of the CDR3 is 13 residues. CDR1 and CDR2 from the germline V gene are MNHEY and SVGEGT. These data come from a study of CD8 T cells in Susac syndrome.

Sequenced input: CD8+ T cells from PBMCs. This chain links TRBV6-2 or TRBV6-3 with TRBJ2-7; D call uncertain. This receptor was taken from a human donor with multiple sclerosis. The CDR3 spells CASSYSTYYEQYF. The CDR3 coding sequence is TGTGCCAGCAGTTACTCAACCTACTACGAGCAGTACTTC.